This T cell receptor beta chain derives from a study of T cell responses to AZD1222 COVID-19 vaccine. Study conclusions and caveats: Donor demographics were predominantly white British with a female majority; clonal diversity may be underestimated. Reportedly, nearly half of unique spike TCRs recognized epitopes outside B.1.351/B.1.1.7 mutations.

As regards this clone: Its antigen is not identified.

Sequenced by immunoSEQ multiplex PCR; TCRdb stores in-frame clones only, minus some. The sample has tens of thousands of clones, 89% seen once. Researchers grouped second doses given at about 4 or about 12 weeks into one pool. CDR3 size: 16 residues. V was trimmed by 5 bases and J by 3 bases, leaving 21 bases between them. In germline, CDR1 is SGHNT, CDR2 YYREEE (reference sequence). The input for sequencing was peripheral blood, taken 28 days after the second AZD1222 dose. The chain joins TRBV5-4 to TRBJ2-7; a weak D match, TRBD2 (5 bases). The receptor's source is an adult who received the AZD1222 COVID-19 vaccine. As DNA, the CDR3 is TGTGCCAGCAGTTATGGGAGCCCATTCAGCGGCTACGAGCAGTACTTC. Encoded protein: CASSYGSPFSGYEQYF.